This entry features one T cell receptor (beta chain) sequence. The antigen is undetermined. The sample originates from a study of post-analysis software for immune sequencing data. Findings and caveats of the study: Patients carried roughly 5 TRBV segments more frequently than controls did, and TRBV5-6, TRBV5-1 and TRBV20-1 were among them. Significantly lower normalized Chao1 diversity was found in patients with multiple sclerosis relative to controls.

Germline V gene lookup returns CDR1 MRHNA and CDR2 SNTAGT. There are 17 residues in the CDR3. The germline V and J ends were trimmed by 0 bases and 2 bases, with 15 bases remaining between them. The TCR beta cDNA libraries contained unique molecular identifiers. TCRdb reanalysed the PCR reads using MiXCR and keeps one entry per CDR3 protein. The sample has fewer than 850,000 distinct CDR3 sequences, 25% to 30% seen once. The chain recombines TRBV6-4 with TRBJ2-3; D is perhaps TRBD1 or TRBD2 (6 bases each). This clonotype was obtained from a girl aged 10 to 17 with multiple sclerosis. The sample consisted of blood. For the CDR3, the DNA is TGTGCCAGCAGTGACTCGGGCCCCGGGGGCCACACAGATACGCAGTATTTT. Translating it yields CASSDSGPGGHTDTQYF.